This entry features one TCR beta chain sequence. This specimen comes from a study of cytomegalovirus exposure and HLA in healthy donors. Across the study: Earlier, fewer than 130 million unique TCR beta sequences were recovered from approximately 180 million T cells by an analysis. Genetic ancestry analysis placed over 65% of the 300 to 500 donors that were genotyped in the Caucasian-associated cluster.

V lost 3 bases and J 5 bases, leaving 11 bases between the germline ends. The germline V gene has CDR1 SGHRS and CDR2 YFSETQ. This CDR3 is 13 amino acids long. Use of 60 Vbeta and 13 Jbeta primers characterized the PCR. Here immunoSEQ multiplex PCR was the method, and the copy in TCRdb shows in-frame clones only, minus some. The table lists approximately 150,000 clones, around 80% of them singletons. This receptor was identified in a man aged 35 to 55 in good health and CMV-seronegative. Sequencing was carried out using PBMCs. The chain has TRBV5-1 and TRBJ1-1; D unclear. The CDR3 is CASSYGRTTEAFF. The DNA for the CDR3 is TGCGCCAGCAGCTATGGACGGACTACTGAAGCTTTCTTT. Looking up the rest from reference TRBV5-1 and TRBJ1-1 gives the full variable domain: KAGVTQTPRYLIKTRGQQVTLSCSPISGHRSVSWYQQTPGQGLQFLFEYFSETQRNKGNFPGRFSGRQFSNSRSEMNVSTLELGDSALYLCASSYGRTTEAFFGQGTRLTVV.